Listed below are T cell receptor beta chains from one sample, sequenced in a study of memory CD4+ T cells and cytomegalovirus serostatus. Using immunoSEQ multiplex PCR, the repertoire was profiled, and TCRdb retains in-frame clones only, with some absent. The data contain about 50,000 clones, 78% of them singletons. The sequencing sample was made of memory CD4+ T cells from blood. Every receptor here comes from an adult in good health and CMV-seronegative. The CDR3 runs from the conserved cysteine through the conserved F or W. The order of the fields is V gene, J gene, clone size, D gene, CDR3 protein, CDR3 DNA. A D gene is named only where the DNA matches it firmly. Some rows mark clone size as missing; the rest say once, few, many or name a class of expanded clone.

>TRBV7-9|TRBJ1-3|once|-
CASSSGPEGNTIYF
TGTGCCAGCAGCTCGGGCCCTGAAGGAAACACCATATATTTT
>TRBV29-1|TRBJ2-2|-|-
CSVGGRGAGELFF
TGCAGCGTGGGCGGCAGGGGGGCCGGGGAGCTGTTTTTT
>TRBV5-1|TRBJ1-4|-|-
CATRKTASNEKLFF
TGCGCCACCAGAAAGACAGCGTCTAATGAAAAACTGTTTTTT
>TRBV28|TRBJ2-5|-|TRBD2
CASSLLVSGAQETQYF
TGTGCCAGCAGTTTATTGGTTAGCGGGGCCCAAGAGACCCAGTACTTC
>TRBV4-2|TRBJ1-1|few|-
CASSQGSSMNTEAFF
TGTGCCAGCAGCCAAGGCTCGAGTATGAACACTGAAGCTTTCTTT
>TRBV9|TRBJ2-3|-|-
CASSDRPRDTQYF
TGTGCCAGCAGCGACCGACCCAGAGATACGCAGTATTTT
>TRBV5-1|TRBJ2-1|-|TRBD2
CASRTSGSPSYNEQFF
TGCGCCAGCAGGACTAGCGGGAGCCCCTCCTACAATGAGCAGTTCTTC
>TRBV25-1|TRBJ2-1|-|-
CASSEYGGSSYNEQFF
TGTGCCAGCAGTGAATACGGGGGTAGCTCCTACAATGAGCAGTTCTTC
>TRBV5-1|TRBJ1-5|once|-
CASSLGELGNQPQHF
TGCGCCAGCAGCTTGGGGGAGTTAGGCAATCAGCCCCAGCATTTT
>TRBV5-1|TRBJ1-1|-|TRBD1
CASSKGQGGTEAFF
TGCGCCAGCAGCAAAGGACAGGGAGGGACTGAAGCTTTCTTT